A single sample gave rise to the 15 T cell receptor beta chains below, sequenced in a study of persistence of HIV-infected CD4 T cells (dated by TCRdb to the early 2020s). The immunoSEQ hsTCRB assay version 4, run in survey mode, was used to sequence TCRbeta repertoires from genomic DNA. TCRdb retrieved this table from immuneACCESS and kept in-frame rearrangements only. Not all clones are present; in checked studies, unresolved V genes account for under half, and no reason is known for the remainder. The sample table contains fewer than 40,000 clones; only one count was recorded for 82% of them. The biggest ten clones account for under 7.5% of the sample. Their antigens remain unidentified. The treatment or condition label for this specimen denotes: suppressive antiretroviral therapy. Cells were stimulated with lysates of CMV-infected fibroblasts at roughly 10 ug/mL. Memory CD4+ T cells that did not respond, being CD40L-negative, CD69-negative and CD45RO-high, were sorted as memory populations depleted of antigen-responding cells.

Here the sequenced sample was CD4+ T cells sorted from PBMCs after approximately 20-hour stimulation, taken from a patient who received antiretroviral therapy. The cell subset or site tag for this specimen amounts to: CD40L-CD69- CD45RO-high memory CD4 T cells not responding to CMV lysate. Receptors originate from an adult woman with HIV who was CMV-seropositive.

This clone was seen more than once but under ten times. At the DNA level, this CDR3 is encoded by other sequences in the same sample as well. The chain recombines TRBV3-1 (or the pseudogene TRBV3-2) with TRBJ1-5; D is uncertain. The ends were cut back, 1 base at V and 5 bases at J, with 6 bases in the middle. The CDR3 has 13 amino acids. The V gene's germline CDR1 is LGHDT and CDR2 YNNKEL (reference sequence). The CDR3 protein is CASSQGWYQPQHF. The CDR3, as DNA: TGTGCCAGCAGCCAAGGGTGGTATCAGCCCCAGCATTTT.

The J gene is TRBJ2-7, the V gene TRBV7-2, with D maybe TRBD1 (6 bases). The CDR3 runs to 14 residues. Trimming removed 5 bases from V and 0 bases from J, with 11 bases in between. Per the germline V gene, CDR1 is SGHTA and CDR2 is FQGNSA. The CDR3 protein is CASSVNRASYEQYF. Here the CDR3 DNA reads TGTGCCAGCAGCGTTAACAGGGCCTCCTACGAGCAGTACTTC.

There are a few counts of this clone. The chain couples TRBV30 to TRBJ2-5; the D gene is possibly TRBD1 (6 bases). The CDR3 has 13 residues. Trimming left V 1 base short and J 2 bases short, with 8 bases between. Germline V CDR1 and CDR2: GTSNPN, SVGIG (reference sequence). The chain's CDR3 is CAWSEGGQETQYF. The CDR3 coding sequence is TGTGCCTGGAGTGAAGGGGGACAAGAGACCCAGTACTTC.

A single count supports this clone. V and J are TRBV19 and TRBJ2-3; the D gene is possibly TRBD1 (6 bases). This CDR3 spans 14 amino acids. V shed 4 bases and J shed 4 bases, with 12 bases lying between them. Germline V gene sequence: CDR1 LNHDA, CDR2 SQIVND (reference sequence). CDR3 nucleotides: TGTGCCAGTAGTAAAATACAGGGTTCAGATACGCAGTATTTT. Protein: CASSKIQGSDTQYF. Variable domain in full (rest from reference TRBV19 and TRBJ2-3): DGGITQSPKYLFRKEGQNVTLSCEQNLNHDAMYWYRQDPGQGLRLIYYSQIVNDFQKGDIAEGYSVSREKKESFPLTVTSAQKNPTAFYLCASSKIQGSDTQYFGPGTRLTVL.

The CDR3 sequence: CASQGTTDTQYF. Here the CDR3 DNA reads TGTGCCAGCCAGGGGACCACAGATACGCAGTATTTT. This chain joins TRBV5-4 and TRBJ2-3, with D possibly being TRBD1 (6 bases). V shed 7 bases and J shed 2 bases, with 8 bases lying between them. The CDR3 consists of 12 residues. Germline V gene data show CDR1 as SGHNT and CDR2 as YYREEE (reference sequence).

The chain uses TRBV28 and TRBJ1-1; no clear D. The germline gives CDR1 MDHEN, CDR2 SYDVKM. There are 11 residues in the CDR3. V was trimmed by 3 bases and J by 7 bases, leaving 6 bases between them. For the CDR3, the DNA is TGTGCCAGCAGTTTGTTGCATGAAGCTTTCTTT. It is translated as CASSLLHEAFF.

This rearrangement joins TRBV7-2 to TRBJ1-5, with D unclear. Trimming removed 1 base from V and 0 bases from J, with 7 bases in between. Germline CDR1 reads SGHTA; CDR2 reads FQGNSA. CDR3 length: 15 residues. The DNA for the CDR3 is TGTGCCAGCAGCTTAGTTAGCAGTAGCAATCAGCCCCAGCATTTT. It is translated as CASSLVSSSNQPQHF.

The chain combines TRBV27 with TRBJ1-1; D gene uncertain. V was clipped by 5 bases and J by 0 bases, with 13 bases between them. This CDR3 contains 15 residues. CDR1 and CDR2 (germline): MNHEY, SMNVEV (reference sequence). CDR3: CASSPSSGLNTEAFF. The CDR3 bases are TGTGCCAGCAGTCCCTCTTCTGGGTTGAACACTGAAGCTTTCTTT.

V is TRBV19 and J is TRBJ2-7; weak D call: TRBD1 (6 bases). There are 17 residues in the CDR3. The germline CDR1 and CDR2 sequences are LNHDA and SQIVND (reference sequence). V lost 6 bases to trimming and J lost 7 bases, with 28 bases between them. The CDR3 loop reads CASSIGTIRNRAAEQYF. The CDR3 coding sequence is TGTGCCAGTAGCATCGGGACAATCAGAAATCGGGCTGCGGAGCAGTACTTC.

The chain has TRBV5-1 and TRBJ1-1, with D tentatively TRBD1 (6 bases). The CDR3 has 14 residues. The germline V gene encodes CDR1 SGHRS and CDR2 YFSETQ. Trimming stripped 4 bases from V and 1 base from J, with 11 bases between. The DNA for the CDR3 is TGCGCCAGCAGCCCGGACAGCTCGAACACTGAAGCTTTCTTT. Translated: CASSPDSSNTEAFF.

The chain couples TRBV11-1 to TRBJ2-3, with a weak D call TRBD2 (5 bases). This CDR3 spans 14 amino acids. Germline V lookup: CDR1 SGHAT, CDR2 FQDESV (reference sequence). With 0 bases removed from V and 4 bases from J, the gap between germline ends came to 8 bases. The CDR3 nucleotides are TGTGCCAGCAGCTTAGCCACCGGGGCAGATACGCAGTATTTT. Residues: CASSLATGADTQYF.

This clone occurred a few times. This rearrangement joins TRBV30 to TRBJ1-5; 8 bases align to TRBD1. Trimming at V came to 4 bases and at J to 1 base, leaving 9 bases not matched to a gene. Germline CDR1 reads GTSNPN; CDR2 reads SVGIG (reference sequence). There are 16 residues in the CDR3. This CDR3 is CAWKGSGGLSNQPQHF. CDR3 in DNA: TGTGCCTGGAAAGGTTCAGGGGGCTTGAGCAATCAGCCCCAGCATTTT.

The genes are TRBV27 and TRBJ1-2, with D perhaps TRBD1 (5 bases). This CDR3 region has 15 residues. The ends were cut back, 4 bases at V and 7 bases at J, with 19 bases in the middle. Germline V lookup: CDR1 MNHEY, CDR2 SMNVEV (reference sequence). For the CDR3, the DNA is TGTGCCAGCAGTTCCAAAGGGAGGGGATCGAGTGGCTACACCTTC. It specifies CASSSKGRGSSGYTF.

The chain links TRBV18 to TRBJ2-5; TRBD1 matches at 8 bases. The CDR3 length is 17 residues. Germline V gene lookup returns CDR1 KGHSH and CDR2 LQKENI. The V gene end was trimmed by 0 bases and the J gene end by 6 bases; junction bases not matched to a gene: 12. CDR3 amino acids: CASSPPPGQGDWKTQYF. DNA of the CDR3: TGTGCCAGCTCACCACCCCCAGGACAGGGTGATTGGAAGACCCAGTACTTC.

The chain links TRBV5-4 to TRBJ1-1; D gene uncertain. Trimming left V 0 bases short and J 5 bases short, with 11 bases between. CDR1 SGHNT and CDR2 YYREEE come from the germline V gene (reference sequence). The CDR3 is 14 residues long. The CDR3 DNA reads TGTGCCAGCAGCTTGGTTGAGGCTACAACTGAAGCTTTCTTT. Its protein is CASSLVEATTEAFF.